Below, one T cell receptor beta chain is given with its context. The antigen is undetermined. Each patient went into thyroid surgery without having received any treatment. These data are taken from a study of metastatic and nonmetastatic thyroid tumors. At the level of the study: Where malignant and benign thyroid patients were concerned, repertoires were compared across blood and tumor or nodule tissue.

CDR3 size: 13 residues. V was pared by 7 bases and J by 5 bases, with 13 bases between. CDR1 LGHDT and CDR2 YNNKEL come from the germline V gene (reference sequence). Regarding the study as a whole: Benign nodules reportedly had significantly lower TCR beta diversity than malignant thyroid tumors in blood and tumor.

In the original analysis: CDR3 was compared across clinicopathological groups, and the resulting differences were used to build a distant-metastasis classifier for papillary thyroid cancer. Through MiXCR, TCRdb re-clonotyped the PCR reads. The V and J calls reflect TCRdb's pipeline rather than the authors' work. The sample carries tens of thousands of clones, roughly a third recorded once. Sequencing was performed on tumor tissue. The rearrangement joins TRBV3-1 to TRBJ2-3, with TRBD2 as a possible D gene (6 bases). This sequence was found in a female donor with papillary thyroid cancer or a benign thyroid nodule (not recorded which). Some clones in this sample may be carry-over from other donors' samples. The CDR3 loop reads CASTRAGKDTQYF. The CDR3 nucleotides read TGTGCCAGCACCCGCGCGGGGAAAGATACGCAGTATTTT.